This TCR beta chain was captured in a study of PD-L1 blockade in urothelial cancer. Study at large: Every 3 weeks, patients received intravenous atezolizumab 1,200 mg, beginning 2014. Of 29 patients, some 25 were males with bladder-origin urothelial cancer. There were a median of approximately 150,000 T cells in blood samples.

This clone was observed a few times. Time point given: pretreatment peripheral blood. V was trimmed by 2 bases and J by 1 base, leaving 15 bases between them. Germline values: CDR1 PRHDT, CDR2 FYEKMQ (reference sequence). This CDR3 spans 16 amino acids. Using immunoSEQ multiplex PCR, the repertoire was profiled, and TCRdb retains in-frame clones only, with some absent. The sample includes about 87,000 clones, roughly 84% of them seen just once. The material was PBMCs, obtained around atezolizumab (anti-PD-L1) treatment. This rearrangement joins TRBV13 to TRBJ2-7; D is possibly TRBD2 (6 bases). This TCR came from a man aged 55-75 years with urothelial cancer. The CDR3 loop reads CASSLLRAGRSYEQYF. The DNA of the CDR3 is TGTGCCAGCAGCTTACTTCGGGCAGGGAGGTCCTACGAGCAGTACTTC.